Each of the 21 T cell receptor beta chains below was sequenced from the same sample in a study of breast tumors, draining lymph nodes, adjacent tissues. The lymph nodes were axillary draining lymph nodes from breast cancer patients. One entry per CDR3 protein results from TCRdb running MiXCR on the multiplex PCR reads. Of about 130,000 distinct CDR3 sequences listed, just under 20% are singletons. The sample comprised axillary lymph node tissue. The receptors derive from a female donor with breast cancer. Some clones in this sample may be carry-over from other donors' samples.

This clonotype was picked up many times. The J gene is TRBJ2-1, the V gene TRBV20-1; D tentatively fits TRBD1 or TRBD2 (5 bases each). V was pared by 6 bases and J by 0 bases, with 9 bases between. Germline-derived CDR1 and CDR2 are DFQATT and SNEGSKA (reference sequence). The CDR3 spans 13 residues. The CDR3 DNA sequence: TGCAGTGCCAATGGGGGCTCCTACAATGAGCAGTTCTTC. Protein: CSANGGSYNEQFF.

This clonotype was seen repeatedly, ten times or more. The V call is TRBV20-1, the J call TRBJ2-1, with 12 bases that match TRBD2. The V gene's germline CDR1 is DFQATT and CDR2 SNEGSKA (reference sequence). The V and J ends lost 6 bases and 4 bases, in that order; junction bases with no gene match: 10. This CDR3 has 16 amino acids. The CDR3 sequence is CSARPLAGGLYNEQFF. The DNA for the CDR3 is TGCAGTGCCCGCCCTCTAGCGGGGGGGCTATACAATGAGCAGTTCTTC.

This clonotype was observed many times. The V and J genes are TRBV24-1 and TRBJ2-5; the D call may be TRBD1 or TRBD2 (6 bases each). V dropped 1 base and J dropped 2 bases, with 13 bases sitting between them. CDR3 length: 16 amino acids. From germline, CDR1 is KGHDR and CDR2 SFDVKD. The CDR3 sequence is CATSDFRGLNQETQYF. The CDR3 DNA reads as TGTGCCACCAGTGATTTCCGGGGGCTAAATCAAGAGACCCAGTACTTC.

This clonotype was seen many times. The chain is built from TRBV7-6 and TRBJ2-5, with TRBD2 matching over 8 bases. This CDR3 is built from 15 residues. V lost 3 bases, J lost 2 bases, and 5 bases stayed unmatched. Germline V gene lookup returns CDR1 SGHVS and CDR2 FNYEAQ. The DNA for the CDR3 is TGTGCCAGCAGCTTTGGCGGGGGGATACAAGAGACCCAGTACTTC. Protein: CASSFGGGIQETQYF. Using reference TRBV7-6 and TRBJ2-5 for the parts outside the CDR3, the full variable domain is GAGVSQSPRYKVTKRGQDVALRCDPISGHVSLYWYRQALGQGPEFLTYFNYEAQQDKSGLPNDRFSAERPEGSISTLTIQRTEQRDSAMYRCASSFGGGIQETQYFGPGTRLLVL.

This clonotype was counted ten times or more. This sequence joins TRBV19 and TRBJ2-5, with D unresolved. Trimming left V 9 bases short and J 1 base short, with 12 bases between. CDR3 length equals 13 residues. CDR1 is LNHDA, CDR2 SQIVND, per germline (reference sequence). In DNA, the CDR3 is TGTGCCAGCCCTCGACGTAGCCAAGAGACCCAGTACTTC. Translated, it gives CASPRRSQETQYF.

The chain employs TRBV19 and TRBJ2-1; D remains unclear. CDR1 and CDR2 from the germline V gene are LNHDA and SQIVND (reference sequence). The V and J ends lost 0 bases and 11 bases respectively, with 5 bases between them. The CDR3 sequence is 11 residues long. CDR3 protein: CASSIDLQQFF. Here the CDR3 DNA reads TGTGCCAGTAGTATAGATCTCCAGCAGTTCTTC.

This chain joins TRBV19 and TRBJ2-2; 11 bases fit TRBD2. V lost 2 bases, J lost 2 bases, and 10 bases stayed unmatched. The CDR3 has 19 amino acids. CDR1 and CDR2 (germline): LNHDA, SQIVND (reference sequence). For the CDR3, the DNA is TGTGCCAGTAGTATACCCTTCGCTAGCGGGAGGATAAACACCGGGGAGCTGTTTTTT. As protein: CASSIPFASGRINTGELFF.

About this clonotype itself: This may stem from a read error, because a much larger clone lies one nucleotide away. The chain is built from TRBV19 and TRBJ2-5, with D possibly being TRBD1 or TRBD2 (7 bases each). Per germline, CDR1 LNHDA and CDR2 SQIVND (reference sequence). Trimming stripped 5 bases from V and 4 bases from J, with 14 bases between. The CDR3 is made up of 14 amino acids. Written as DNA, the CDR3 is TGTGCCAGTAGTGACAGGGAGGGGCGAGAGACCCAGTACTTC. Translating gives CASSDREGRETQYF.

This clonotype was seen repeatedly, ten times or more. The chain is built from TRBV20-1 and TRBJ2-5; 9 nucleotides agree with TRBD2. The CDR3 sequence is 18 residues long. The J segment lost 5 bases and the V segment lost 3 bases, leaving 19 bases of the junction unmatched. The germline V gene has CDR1 DFQATT and CDR2 SNEGSKA (reference sequence). CDR3 sequence reads: CSARAIPVTSGLLETQYF. DNA of the CDR3: TGCAGTGCTAGGGCGATCCCCGTAACTAGCGGGCTTCTCGAGACCCAGTACTTC.

In this sample, this clonotype turned up many times. The chain employs TRBV20-1 and TRBJ2-7; D is unclear. This CDR3 is built from 13 residues. Germline V gene sequence: CDR1 DFQATT, CDR2 SNEGSKA (reference sequence). V shed 3 bases and J shed 3 bases, with 12 bases lying between them. CDR3 DNA sequence: TGCAGTGCTAGTTGGGCGACACACTACGAGCAGTACTTC. Translated: CSASWATHYEQYF.

The table lists this clonotype with many counts. The V and J genes are TRBV7-8 and TRBJ2-7, with D possibly matching TRBD1 (5 bases). In germline, CDR1 is SGHVS, CDR2 FQNEAQ. There are 12 residues in the CDR3. The CDR3 sequence is CAAGRTNYEQYF. In DNA form, the CDR3 reads TGTGCAGCCGGCAGGACAAATTACGAGCAGTACTTC.

This clonotype was detected many times. The chain is built from TRBV10-1 and TRBJ1-6; 7 bases are a match to TRBD1. The germline CDR1 and CDR2 sequences are WNHNN and SYGVQD (reference sequence). CDR3 length: 15 amino acids. With V trimmed by 3 bases and J by 5 bases, 4 bases remained unmatched. CDR3 sequence: CASSDGTANNSPLHF. CDR3 in DNA: TGCGCCAGCAGTGATGGGACAGCAAATAATTCACCCCTCCACTTT.

This clonotype was picked up many times. The chain couples TRBV6-1 to TRBJ2-2, with TRBD1 matching 7 bases. The CDR3 runs 13 residues. Trimming cost V 10 bases and J 2 bases; bases outside gene matches: 4. From germline, CDR1 is MNHNS and CDR2 SASEGT. This chain's CDR3 is CAIDRVNTGELFF. Here the CDR3 DNA reads TGTGCCATCGACAGGGTCAACACCGGGGAGCTGTTTTTT.

At least ten counts were recorded for this clonotype. The gene calls are TRBV20-1 and TRBJ2-5, with 13 bases aligning to TRBD2. Germline CDR1 DFQATT, CDR2 SNEGSKA (reference sequence). Trimming at V came to 6 bases and at J to 5 bases, leaving 12 bases not matched to a gene. This CDR3 contains 16 residues. CDR3 amino acids: CSAQTSGGAGWETQYF. As DNA, the CDR3 is TGCAGTGCCCAAACTAGCGGGGGGGCCGGTTGGGAGACCCAGTACTTC.

This clonotype was recorded many times. The genes are TRBV7-2 and TRBJ2-5; 12 nucleotides match TRBD2. CDR3 length: 16 amino acids. Germline CDR1 is SGHTA and CDR2 is FQGNSA. V shed 3 bases and J 0 bases; nucleotides not matched to a gene: 2. This chain's CDR3 is CASSFGLAGNQETQYF. CDR3 nucleotides: TGTGCCAGCAGCTTCGGACTAGCGGGGAACCAAGAGACCCAGTACTTC.

A note on this clonotype: A single base separates this from a much larger clone, so it may be a read error. Lacking the conserved final phenylalanine or tryptophan, this CDR3 likely reflects a read error. The chain has TRBV2 and TRBJ2-5, with TRBD1 matching over 11 bases. J was trimmed by 1 base and V by 11 bases; bases with no gene match: 9. CDR1 SNHLY and CDR2 FYNNEI come from the germline V gene. CDR3 length equals 15 residues. Here the CDR3 DNA reads TGTGCCGGACGGGGGACAGGGGGACGCCAAGAGACCCAGTACTCC. Translation gives CAGRGTGGRQETQYS.

At least ten counts were recorded for this clonotype. The chain's CDR3 is CASSLLGGTSGPEQFF. The CDR3 bases are TGTGCCAGCAGCTTATTGGGGGGAACTAGCGGACCAGAGCAGTTCTTC. This sequence joins TRBV7-3 and TRBJ2-1; 8 bases match TRBD2. The length of the CDR3 is 16 residues. J was trimmed by 10 bases and V by 2 bases; bases with no gene match: 13. CDR1 is SGHTA and CDR2 is FQGTGA in the germline V gene.

This clonotype counts as medium-sized. The chain links TRBV7-8 to TRBJ2-7; no firm D call. V was clipped by 1 base and J by 7 bases, with 8 bases between them. The CDR3 has 12 residues. Looked up from germline, CDR1 is SGHVS and CDR2 is FQNEAQ. CDR3 nucleotide sequence: TGTGCCAGCAGCTTAGGGGTTGGGGAGCAGTACTTC. It specifies CASSLGVGEQYF.

This clonotype appeared many times. The chain carries TRBV20-1 and TRBJ2-1, with TRBD2 identical over 10 bases. CDR1 DFQATT and CDR2 SNEGSKA come from the germline V gene (reference sequence). Losses at the gene ends were 4 bases for V and 6 bases for J; bases not matched to a gene: 6. The CDR3 runs 14 residues. The CDR3 reads CSAIAGLAFNEQFF. CDR3 nucleotide sequence: TGCAGTGCTATTGCGGGACTAGCGTTCAATGAGCAGTTCTTC.

The table lists this clonotype with many counts. V and J are TRBV5-1 and TRBJ2-5; 13 positions match TRBD2. The V gene's germline CDR1 is SGHRS and CDR2 YFSETQ. The CDR3 extends over 16 amino acids. With 5 bases clipped from V and 4 bases from J, the junction kept 8 bases outside the gene matches. This chain's CDR3 is CASRPPGLAGTETQYF. In nucleotides, the CDR3 is TGCGCCAGCAGACCACCGGGACTAGCGGGAACAGAGACCCAGTACTTC.

The V gene is TRBV18, the J gene TRBJ2-3; TRBD1 might be the D (5 bases). Trimming took 6 bases from V and 5 from J, leaving 12 bases between them. This CDR3 comprises 13 residues. The germline CDR1 and CDR2 sequences are KGHSH and LQKENI. This CDR3 reads CASSRRVGDTQYF. In nucleotides, the CDR3 is TGTGCCAGCTCCCGCAGGGTTGGAGATACGCAGTATTTT.